The clone carrying this T cell receptor (beta chain) was picked up one time. This sample stems from a study of blood T cell repertoires in COVID-19. Two negative PCRs, clearance, or symptom resolution had been documented for recovered Cohort 3 donors. V was pared by 3 bases and J by 3 bases, with 14 bases between. The germline gives CDR1 DFQATT, CDR2 SNEGSKA (reference sequence). The CDR3 contains 14 residues. Repertoires were generated with immunoSEQ multiplex PCR, while TCRdb's copy carries only in-frame clones and drops some. This sample has 250,000 to 350,000 clones, with 70% to 90% found just once.

The source of this sequence is a woman aged 30 to 39 who had recovered from COVID-19. Sequenced: PBMCs or T cells enriched from blood (not recorded which). The chain recombines TRBV20-1 with TRBJ1-2, with D perhaps TRBD1 (5 bases). The CDR3 protein is CSASRQGRDYGYTF. The CDR3 coding sequence is TGCAGTGCTAGTCGTCAGGGTAGGGACTATGGCTACACCTTC.